Following are 11 T cell receptor beta chains from one sample sequenced in a study of blood T cell repertoires in COVID-19. Generated by immunoSEQ multiplex PCR, the TCRdb table keeps only in-frame clones and is missing some. Here the sample spans about 110,000 clones, around four fifths being singletons. The sequencing sample was made of peripheral blood. All receptors come from a woman in her sixties or seventies with acute or convalescent COVID-19.

In this sample, this clone turned up a few times. CDR3 in amino acids: CASSPTLGQGAYEQYF. The CDR3 coding sequence is TGTGCCAGCAGCCCGACCCTGGGGCAGGGGGCTTACGAGCAGTACTTC. The chain links TRBV5-8 to TRBJ2-7; TRBD1 matches 8 bases. The CDR3 is 16 amino acids. The V segment lost 4 bases and the J segment 4 bases; nucleotides outside the gene matches: 13. In germline, CDR1 is SGHTS, CDR2 YDEGEE. The full variable domain, rest sourced from reference TRBV5-8 and TRBJ2-7, is EAGVTQSPTHLIKTRGQQATLRCSPISGHTSVYWYQQALGLGLQFLLWYDEGEERNRGNFPPRFSGRQFPNYSSELNVNALELEDSALYLCASSPTLGQGAYEQYFGPGTRLTVT.

The CDR3 DNA follows: TGTGCCAGCAGCCAAAAGCGGGGGGGATACAATGAGCAGTTCTTC. Amino acids: CASSQKRGGYNEQFF. The V and J genes are TRBV7-3 and TRBJ2-1; 10 bases line up with TRBD2. V gave up 5 bases and J gave up 4 bases; unmatched junction bases: 5. The CDR3 is 15 amino acids. Germline V gene data show CDR1 as SGHTA and CDR2 as FQGTGA.

This clone turned up a few times. The chain has TRBV30 and TRBJ1-6; D uncertain. V lost 3 bases and J lost 9, with 15 bases in between. Germline CDR1 and CDR2: GTSNPN and SVGIG (reference sequence). This CDR3 comprises 14 residues. The CDR3 coding sequence is TGTGCCTGGAGGTCGGGGAGGGTAGGTTCACCCCTCCACTTT. It is translated as CAWRSGRVGSPLHF.

This chain connects TRBV29-1 to TRBJ2-7, with a possible D match to TRBD1 (6 bases). Trimming left V 3 bases short and J 3 bases short, with 9 bases between. This CDR3 is 12 amino acids long. CDR1 is SQVTM and CDR2 is ANQGSEA in the germline V gene. Here the CDR3 DNA reads TGCAGCGTTGAGCAGGGGAACTACGAGCAGTACTTC. It is translated as CSVEQGNYEQYF.

V is TRBV30 and J is TRBJ2-3, with D possibly matching TRBD2 (5 bases). Germline V lookup: CDR1 GTSNPN, CDR2 SVGIG (reference sequence). Trimming cost V 7 bases and J 7 bases, with 18 bases left between them. The CDR3 length is 13 residues. CDR3 DNA sequence: TGTGCCTTCCTGCCCGGGTCGGGAAATACGCAGTATTTT. Translated: CAFLPGSGNTQYF.

This clone was seen once. As DNA, the CDR3 is TGCGCCAGCAGCTCTGCGGGACAGCGAACCGGGGAGCTGTTTTTT. As protein: CASSSAGQRTGELFF. V gene TRBV5-1 combines with J gene TRBJ2-2; tentative D call: TRBD1 (7 bases). V lost 3 bases and J lost 5, with 14 bases in between. Germline CDR1 SGHRS, CDR2 YFSETQ. This CDR3 contains 15 residues.

The rearrangement links TRBV6-5 to TRBJ2-3, with 8 bases lining up with TRBD1. This CDR3 comprises 14 residues. The V and J ends lost 7 bases and 6 bases, in that order; junction bases with no gene match: 9. The germline V gene encodes CDR1 MNHEY and CDR2 SVGAGI. The CDR3 nucleotides are TGTGCCAGCACAAAGGACAGGGATTTCGATACGCAGTATTTT. The encoded protein is CASTKDRDFDTQYF.

V is TRBV9 and J is TRBJ1-1, with 8 positions matching TRBD1. V shed 0 bases and J 5 bases; nucleotides not matched to a gene: 0. The CDR3 is 13 amino acids. Germline assignment: CDR1 SGDLS and CDR2 YYNGEE. CDR3 in DNA: TGTGCCAGCAGCGTAGGGGACAGGACTGAAGCTTTCTTT. This gives the protein CASSVGDRTEAFF.

J is TRBJ1-2 and V is TRBV4-2; TRBD1 matches 7 bases. The CDR3 covers 15 residues. V gave up 0 bases and J gave up 4 bases; unmatched junction bases: 5. Germline assignment: CDR1 LGHNA and CDR2 YNFKEQ. CDR3 sequence (DNA): TGTGCCAGCAGCCAAGATAAAACAGGGGCCTATGGCTACACCTTC. It specifies CASSQDKTGAYGYTF.

CDR3 protein: CASSYPQGASAFLTDTQYF. In DNA form, the CDR3 reads TGTGCCAGCAGCTACCCCCAGGGGGCTAGCGCGTTTCTCACAGATACGCAGTATTTT. The J gene is TRBJ2-3, the V gene TRBV7-8; 8 bases match TRBD1. Germline values: CDR1 SGHVS, CDR2 FQNEAQ. This CDR3 region has 19 residues. The ends lost 4 bases at V and 2 bases at J; junction bases unmatched: 17.

This clone has only a few counts. The chain combines TRBV12-5 with TRBJ2-1, with TRBD1 matching 9 bases. From germline, CDR1 is LGHNT and CDR2 FRNRAP. The CDR3 totals 16 residues. The V and J ends lost 5 bases and 2 bases, in that order; junction bases with no gene match: 7. CDR3 DNA: TGTGCTAGTGGTACCCGAACAGGGGGCACCTACAATGAGCAGTTCTTC. Its translation is CASGTRTGGTYNEQFF. Using reference TRBV12-5 and TRBJ2-1 for the parts outside the CDR3, the full variable domain is DARVTQTPRHKVTEMGQEVTMRCQPILGHNTVFWYRQTMMQGLELLAYFRNRAPLDDSGMPKDRFSAEMPDATLATLKIQPSEPRDSAVYFCASGTRTGGTYNEQFFGPGTRLTVL.